What follows describes a single T cell receptor beta chain. The CDR3 sequence is 16 residues long. V was trimmed by 1 base and J by 1 base, leaving 13 bases between them. Germline V lookup: CDR1 LGHNA, CDR2 YSLEER. Preparation of the TCRbeta library involved a method that used unique molecular identifiers. In TCRdb, the PCR reads were re-called with MiXCR into one record per CDR3 protein. The sample includes approximately 520,000 distinct CDR3 sequences, around a third of them seen just once. These data belong to a study of T-cell reconstitution after alpha-beta-depleted transplantation in children. The specimen comprised PBMCs from the stem cell graft donor, sampled from the stem cell graft. The clonotype originates from a human donor who donated a stem cell graft to a child with aplastic anemia. The chain is built from TRBV4-3 and TRBJ1-1; possibly TRBD1 for D (5 bases). CDR3 residues: CASSQGWGVENTEAFF. In nucleotides, the CDR3 is TGCGCCAGCAGCCAAGGATGGGGGGTCGAGAACACTGAAGCTTTCTTT.